Below are 9 T cell receptor beta chains sequenced from a single sample in a study of blood T cell repertoires in COVID-19. Method: immunoSEQ multiplex PCR; TCRdb's copy keeps in-frame clones and lacks some. The profile shows around 43,000 clones, around 85% of them singletons. Sequenced input: peripheral blood. The source of these receptors is an elderly woman with acute or convalescent COVID-19.

The chain couples TRBV10-3 to TRBJ2-1, with 8 nucleotides matching TRBD2. Germline V gene data show CDR1 as ENHRY and CDR2 as SYGVKD. The ends lost 7 bases at V and 0 bases at J; junction bases unmatched: 8. This CDR3 region has 16 residues. This chain's CDR3 is CAIKKLAESSYNEQFF. The CDR3 DNA follows: TGTGCCATCAAAAAACTAGCGGAGAGCTCCTACAATGAGCAGTTCTTC.

The CDR3 nucleotides are TGTGCCAGCACCGCTTGGGCCAACTCCTACGAGCAGTACTTC. Translating it yields CASTAWANSYEQYF. The chain couples TRBV28 to TRBJ2-7; D is unresolved. The V end lost 7 bases, the J end lost 0 bases, and 13 bases lay between the germline ends. The CDR3 runs 14 residues. CDR1 is MDHEN and CDR2 is SYDVKM in the germline V gene.

This clone has just one count. The chain uses TRBV20-1 and TRBJ1-2, with D unresolved. The CDR3 loop spans 12 amino acids. Between the trimmed V and J ends, which lost 3 bases and 1 base, there was a span of 6 bases. Per germline, CDR1 DFQATT and CDR2 SNEGSKA (reference sequence). The CDR3 bases are TGCAGTGCTAGTCGGGATAACTATGGCTACACCTTC. Amino acid sequence: CSASRDNYGYTF.

This clone was counted ten times or more. The chain couples TRBV15 to TRBJ1-1; D remains ambiguous. The CDR3 has 13 residues. Trimming pared 3 bases from V and 2 bases from J, leaving 7 bases between. Germline CDR1 reads LNHNV; CDR2 reads YYDKDF (reference sequence). The CDR3 nucleotides are TGTGCCACCAGCAGTCGAGAAAACACTGAAGCTTTCTTT. Its protein product is CATSSRENTEAFF.

The chain is built from TRBV28 and TRBJ2-1; 11 bases agree with TRBD1. CDR3 length equals 17 residues. Germline V gene lookup returns CDR1 MDHEN and CDR2 SYDVKM. J gave up 3 bases and V 5 bases, and 9 bases lay outside the gene matches. The CDR3 spells CASSLPSGTGGYNEQFF. The CDR3 nucleotides are TGTGCCAGCAGTCTGCCTTCCGGGACAGGGGGCTACAATGAGCAGTTCTTC.

This clone was found once. V is TRBV19 and J is TRBJ2-2; 7 nucleotides agree with TRBD1. The junction had 3 bases not matched to a gene; V was cut back by 5 bases and J by 0 bases. The CDR3 loop spans 15 amino acids. Germline V gene sequence: CDR1 LNHDA, CDR2 SQIVND (reference sequence). CDR3 region: CASSFGTANTGELFF. DNA for the CDR3: TGTGCCAGTAGTTTCGGGACAGCGAACACCGGGGAGCTGTTTTTT.

This sequence joins TRBV19 and TRBJ1-5; 7 bases line up with TRBD1. V was pared by 5 bases and J by 4 bases, with 2 bases of the junction left unmatched. Germline-derived CDR1 and CDR2 are LNHDA and SQIVND (reference sequence). This CDR3 spans 13 amino acids. The CDR3 loop reads CASSEQGNQPQHF. The CDR3 DNA sequence: TGTGCCAGTAGTGAACAGGGGAATCAGCCCCAGCATTTT.

The CDR3 protein is CASSTRLDNIQYF. CDR3 DNA sequence: TGTGCCAGCAGTACGCGACTAGATAACATTCAGTACTTC. V usage is TRBV27 and J usage is TRBJ2-4, with TRBD2 as a possible D gene (6 bases). Germline assignment: CDR1 MNHEY and CDR2 SMNVEV (reference sequence). Trimming cost V 5 bases and J 7 bases, with 12 bases left between them. This CDR3 spans 13 amino acids.

The rearrangement links TRBV7-2 to TRBJ2-7, with a tentative D call TRBD2 (6 bases). V was shortened by 3 bases and J by 7 bases, with 13 bases between the two germline ends. This CDR3 is built from 13 residues. Germline V gene lookup returns CDR1 SGHTA and CDR2 FQGNSA. CDR3 protein: CASSFERAREQYF. The CDR3 bases are TGTGCCAGCAGCTTTGAGCGGGCGAGGGAGCAGTACTTC.